Described below is a single TCR beta chain sequence and its context. What it recognizes is unknown. The PCR contained 60 Vbeta and 13 Jbeta primers. Profiling relied on immunoSEQ multiplex PCR, and the TCRdb table lists in-frame clones only, not all of them. The table records about 120,000 clones, approximately 72% of them present only once. The sample belongs to a study of cytomegalovirus exposure and HLA in healthy donors. General study points: The classifier reportedly diagnosed cytomegalovirus status with high specificity and sensitivity. Presence/absence analyses assumed roughly uniform sequencing depth across donors, which may not hold.

Sequenced: PBMCs. The TCR originated in a man between 18 and 35 years old in good health and CMV-seronegative.

In DNA, the CDR3 is TGTGCCAGCAGTCCATTAGCGGGAGGGCCTCTCGAGCAGTACTTC. Translation: CASSPLAGGPLEQYF. The chain links TRBV11-2 to TRBJ2-7, with 11 bases that match TRBD2. The length of the CDR3 is 15 residues. CDR1 is SGHAT, CDR2 FQNNGV, per germline. V was pared by 6 bases and J by 6 bases, with 10 bases of the junction left unmatched.